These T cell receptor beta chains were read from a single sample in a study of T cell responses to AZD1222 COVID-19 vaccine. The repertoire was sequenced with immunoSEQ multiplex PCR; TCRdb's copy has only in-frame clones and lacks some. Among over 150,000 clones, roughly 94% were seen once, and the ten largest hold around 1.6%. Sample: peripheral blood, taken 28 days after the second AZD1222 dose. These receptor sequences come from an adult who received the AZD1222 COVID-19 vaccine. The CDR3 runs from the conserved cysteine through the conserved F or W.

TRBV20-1 CSARDRVRQYF
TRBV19 CASSTGQFYEQYF
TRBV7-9 CASSFIGGREKLFF
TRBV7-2 CASSLSGTGSGNTIYF
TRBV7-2 CASSLGAGAEAFF
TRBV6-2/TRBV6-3 CASSTGGHLRGYEQFF
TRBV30 CAWDNRGPKTQYF
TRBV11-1 CASRSGTGRGNEQFF
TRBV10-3 CAIREQGFNSPLHF
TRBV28 CASSSSPLNYGYTF
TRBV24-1 CATSDTGTDYGYTF
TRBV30 CAWRSAPAADTQYF
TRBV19 CASSIPQGGEAFF
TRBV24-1 CATSDFNRGTEAFF
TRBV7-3 CASSQEGFSTDTQYF
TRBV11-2 CASSLLQGYDTQYF
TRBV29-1 CSVERGGPYNEQFF
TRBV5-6 CASSDAGATNEKLFF
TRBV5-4 CASSLRGSGGLEFF
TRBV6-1 CASSEGAGTQETQYF
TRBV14 CASSQRDLLTDTQYF
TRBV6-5 CASSRLNTEAFF
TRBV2 CASSRGTGGLDTQYF
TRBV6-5 CASSNFQGTYEQYF
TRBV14 CASSRGGSYGYTF
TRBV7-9 CASSFGAGELFF
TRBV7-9 CASSPPSGGHINTEAFF
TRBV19 CASSKTDWGTEAFF
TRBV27 CASSFKSSYEQYF
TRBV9 CASSIDRGRNEQFF
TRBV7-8 CASSLYLGGPNSNQPQHF